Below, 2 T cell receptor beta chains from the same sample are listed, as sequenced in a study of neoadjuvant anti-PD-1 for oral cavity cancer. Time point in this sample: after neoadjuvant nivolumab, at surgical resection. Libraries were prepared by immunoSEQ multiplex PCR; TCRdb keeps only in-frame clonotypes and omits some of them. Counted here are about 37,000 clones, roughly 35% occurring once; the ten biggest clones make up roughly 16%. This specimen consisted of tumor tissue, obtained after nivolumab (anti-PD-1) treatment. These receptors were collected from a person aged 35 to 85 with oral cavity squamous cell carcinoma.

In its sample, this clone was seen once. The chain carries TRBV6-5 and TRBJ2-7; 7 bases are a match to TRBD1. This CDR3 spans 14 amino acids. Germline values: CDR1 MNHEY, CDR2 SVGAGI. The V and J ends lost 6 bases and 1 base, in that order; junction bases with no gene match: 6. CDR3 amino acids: CASRPGTASYEQYF. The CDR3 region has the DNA TGTGCCAGCAGACCCGGGACAGCTTCCTACGAGCAGTACTTC.

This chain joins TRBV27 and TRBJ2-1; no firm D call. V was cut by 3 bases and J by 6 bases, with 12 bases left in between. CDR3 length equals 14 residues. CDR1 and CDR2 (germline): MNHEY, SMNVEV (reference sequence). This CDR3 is CASSFGYIANEQFF. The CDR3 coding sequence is TGTGCCAGCAGTTTTGGTTATATAGCCAATGAGCAGTTCTTC.